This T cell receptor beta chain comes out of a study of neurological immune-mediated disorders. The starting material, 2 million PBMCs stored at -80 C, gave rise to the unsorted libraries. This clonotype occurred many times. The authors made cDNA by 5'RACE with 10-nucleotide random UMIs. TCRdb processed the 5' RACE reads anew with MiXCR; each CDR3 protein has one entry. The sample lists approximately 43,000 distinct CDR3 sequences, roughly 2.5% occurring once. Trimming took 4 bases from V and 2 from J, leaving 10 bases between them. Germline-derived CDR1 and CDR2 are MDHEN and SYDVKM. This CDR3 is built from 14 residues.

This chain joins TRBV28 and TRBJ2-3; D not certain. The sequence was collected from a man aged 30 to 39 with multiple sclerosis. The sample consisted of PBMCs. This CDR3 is CASSSTAFTDTQYF. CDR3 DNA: TGTGCCAGCAGTTCTACAGCTTTCACAGATACGCAGTATTTT.